Each of the 5 T cell receptor beta chains below was sequenced from the same sample in a study of T cells expressing NK-cell markers (dated by TCRdb to 2020 to 2022). The receptor library was made with 5' RACE. Sequencing instrument: Illumina HiSeq 2000. With the reads reprocessed by TCRdb, a single entry stands for each CDR3 protein sequence and no DNA is reported. The sample's own table lists a few hundred thousand distinct CDR3 sequences. In total, the top ten clones hold approximately 4% of the sample. The specimen was blood T cells: a sorted CD56 or NKG2C T cell subset, CD4+ or CD8+ T cells, or bulk PBMC T cells (not recorded which). These TCRs come from a man aged 18-30 years in good health. Donor details come from another sample of the same person, matched by shared clones.

This chain's CDR3 is CATSKYGTGLPNQPQHF. This chain uses TRBV15 with TRBJ1-5; TCRdb reports TRBD1, a call that lacks DNA to check it against. Germline CDR1 and CDR2: LNHNV and YYDKDF (reference sequence). This CDR3 contains 17 residues.

V and J are TRBV20-1 and TRBJ2-5. CDR3 length: 13 amino acids. Germline V lookup: CDR1 DFQATT, CDR2 SNEGSKA (reference sequence). This CDR3 reads CSARDLNEETQYF.

The chain combines TRBV10-3 with TRBJ1-1; the D gene TCRdb calls, TRBD1, cannot be checked with no DNA. CDR1 is ENHRY, CDR2 SYGVKD, per germline. The CDR3 has 12 amino acids. The CDR3 protein is CAIQGTLKEAFF.

V is TRBV12-3 or TRBV12-4 and J is TRBJ2-4. The length of the CDR3 is 16 residues. The CDR3 loop is CASSSQTGLVGNIQYF.

J is TRBJ2-5 and V is TRBV11-3; with no DNA, the TCRdb D assignment of TRBD2 cannot be verified. CDR1 SGHNT and CDR2 YENEEA come from the germline V gene. The CDR3 has 22 amino acids. The CDR3 loop reads CASSLVGGTSGTFISGQETQYF.